The T cell receptor (beta chain) under discussion was sequenced for a study of cytomegalovirus exposure and HLA in healthy donors. Whole-study results and caveats: The likely origin of a cluster of highly shared sequence variants was a sequencing artifact. Researchers counted around 170 TCR beta chains as cytomegalovirus-associated.

V shed 0 bases, J shed 2 bases, and the junction held 5 bases outside the gene matches. This CDR3 region has 15 residues. CDR1 and CDR2 from the germline V gene are GTSNPN and SVGIG (reference sequence). PCR involved 60 Vbeta and 13 Jbeta primers. Authors' processing steps: In a later analysis, around 87 million unique TCR beta chains included roughly 11 million shared by two or more donors. TCRdb keeps only in-frame clones here, not all; method: immunoSEQ multiplex PCR. D and trimming come from the DNA, and the V and J calls and clone size come from that table. The table lists some 180,000 clones, more than 65% of them singletons. As to this clone: Its antigen is still unknown.

Sequencing was carried out using PBMCs. This chain uses TRBV30 with TRBJ1-1; TRBD1 agrees at 8 bases. This receptor was obtained from a female donor in good health and CMV-seronegative. CDR3 in amino acids: CAWSVSTGGNTEAFF. CDR3 nucleotides: TGTGCCTGGAGTGTAAGTACAGGGGGAAACACTGAAGCTTTCTTT.